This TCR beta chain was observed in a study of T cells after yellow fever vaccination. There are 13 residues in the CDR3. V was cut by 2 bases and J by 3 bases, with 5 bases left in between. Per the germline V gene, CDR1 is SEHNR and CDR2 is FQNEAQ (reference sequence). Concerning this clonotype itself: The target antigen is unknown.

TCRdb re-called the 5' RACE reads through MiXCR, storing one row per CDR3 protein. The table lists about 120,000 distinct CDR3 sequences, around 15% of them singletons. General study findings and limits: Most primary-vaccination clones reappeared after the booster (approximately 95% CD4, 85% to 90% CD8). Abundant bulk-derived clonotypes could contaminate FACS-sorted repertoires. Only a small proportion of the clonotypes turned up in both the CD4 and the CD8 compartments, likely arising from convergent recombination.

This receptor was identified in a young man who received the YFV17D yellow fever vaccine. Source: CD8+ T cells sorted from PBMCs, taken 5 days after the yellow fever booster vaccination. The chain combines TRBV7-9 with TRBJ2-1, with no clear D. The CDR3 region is CASSLPNYNEQFF. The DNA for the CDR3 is TGTGCCAGCAGCTTACCTAACTACAATGAGCAGTTCTTC. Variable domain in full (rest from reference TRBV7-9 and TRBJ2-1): DTGVSQNPRHKITKRGQNVTFRCDPISEHNRLYWYRQTLGQGPEFLTYFQNEAQLEKSRLLSDRFSAERPKGSFSTLEIQRTEQGDSAMYLCASSLPNYNEQFFGPGTRLTVL.